This T cell receptor beta chain stems from a study of cytomegalovirus exposure and HLA in healthy donors. Clones were read by immunoSEQ multiplex PCR, and TCRdb kept only the in-frame ones, dropping some. The table lists some 68,000 clones, 96% of them singletons. On this clone itself: The antigen is unknown.

V was pared by 4 bases and J by 6 bases, with 13 bases between. The CDR3 has 13 amino acids. In germline, CDR1 is WNHNN, CDR2 SYGVQD (reference sequence). Study findings and constraints: A later analysis found first-cohort TCR clusters tended to co-occur in the 100 to 150 validation repertoires.

This TCR was recovered from a man aged 18 to 29 in good health and CMV-seronegative. Input material: PBMCs. The V call is TRBV10-1, the J call TRBJ2-7; tentatively, D is TRBD2 (6 bases). The CDR3 sequence: CASSVKRAGEQYF. CDR3 DNA sequence: TGCGCCAGCAGTGTGAAGCGGGCGGGCGAGCAGTACTTC.